This T cell receptor (beta chain) came from a study of early T cells in non-severe SARS-CoV-2 infection. Individual cDNA molecules received unique molecular identifiers. TCRdb re-called the 5' RACE reads through MiXCR, storing one row per CDR3 protein. Of 80,000 to 95,000 distinct CDR3 sequences detected, roughly 12% appear once; the ten largest clones hold about 7%. V was shortened by 4 bases and J by 3 bases, with 16 bases between the two germline ends. The CDR3 covers 15 residues. CDR1 is SEHNR, CDR2 FQNEAQ, per germline (reference sequence). This clonotype was detected only a few times. V usage is TRBV7-9 and J usage is TRBJ2-7; D possibly corresponds to TRBD2 (5 bases). The clonotype originates from an adult who was a healthcare worker with PCR-confirmed SARS-CoV-2 infection or an uninfected control (not recorded which). The sequenced material came from whole blood. The CDR3 reads CASSSTPGNYYEQYF. The DNA for the CDR3 is TGTGCCAGCAGCTCCACCCCCGGGAACTACTACGAGCAGTACTTC.